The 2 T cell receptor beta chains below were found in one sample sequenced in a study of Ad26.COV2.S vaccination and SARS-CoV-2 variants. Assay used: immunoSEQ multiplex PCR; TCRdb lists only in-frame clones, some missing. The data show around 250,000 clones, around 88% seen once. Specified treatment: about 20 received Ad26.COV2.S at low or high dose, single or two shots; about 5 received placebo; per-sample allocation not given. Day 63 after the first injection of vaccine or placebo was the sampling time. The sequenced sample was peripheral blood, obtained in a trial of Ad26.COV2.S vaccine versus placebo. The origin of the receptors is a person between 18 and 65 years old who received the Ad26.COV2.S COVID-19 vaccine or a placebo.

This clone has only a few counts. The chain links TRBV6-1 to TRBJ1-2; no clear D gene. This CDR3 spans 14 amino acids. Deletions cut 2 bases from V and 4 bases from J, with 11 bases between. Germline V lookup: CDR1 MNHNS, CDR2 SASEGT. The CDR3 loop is CASSEYEGSYGYTF. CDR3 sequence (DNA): TGTGCCAGCAGTGAATATGAGGGATCCTATGGCTACACCTTC.

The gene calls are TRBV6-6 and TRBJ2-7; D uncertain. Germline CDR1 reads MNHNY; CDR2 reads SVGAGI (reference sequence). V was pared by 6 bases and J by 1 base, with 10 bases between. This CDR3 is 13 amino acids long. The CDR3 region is CASSPGRSYEQYF. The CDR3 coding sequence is TGTGCCAGCAGCCCCGGTCGGTCCTACGAGCAGTACTTC.